A single T cell receptor (beta chain) is shown here with its context. The antigen is undetermined. A clone one base away is much larger, so this may be a read error. The data derive from a study of response to subunit inactivated influenza vaccine. TCRdb re-called the RT-PCR reads through MiXCR, storing one row per CDR3 protein. The table has 650,000 to 800,000 distinct CDR3 sequences, around 20% seen once. Study-level points and caveats: Authors suggested each seasonal influenza vaccination recruits few new T cells.

V gave up 1 base and J gave up 3 bases; unmatched junction bases: 2. CDR1 and CDR2 (germline): SGHTA, FQGNSA. The CDR3 covers 14 residues. The sequence derives from a man aged 45-60 years who received an inactivated influenza vaccine. The chain employs TRBV7-2 and TRBJ2-7; 8 bases map to TRBD2. The material was PBMCs from blood, obtained roughly 5 days after vaccination. The CDR3 sequence is CASSLDSGIYEQYF. The CDR3 DNA reads as TGTGCCAGCAGCTTAGATAGCGGGATCTACGAGCAGTACTTC.